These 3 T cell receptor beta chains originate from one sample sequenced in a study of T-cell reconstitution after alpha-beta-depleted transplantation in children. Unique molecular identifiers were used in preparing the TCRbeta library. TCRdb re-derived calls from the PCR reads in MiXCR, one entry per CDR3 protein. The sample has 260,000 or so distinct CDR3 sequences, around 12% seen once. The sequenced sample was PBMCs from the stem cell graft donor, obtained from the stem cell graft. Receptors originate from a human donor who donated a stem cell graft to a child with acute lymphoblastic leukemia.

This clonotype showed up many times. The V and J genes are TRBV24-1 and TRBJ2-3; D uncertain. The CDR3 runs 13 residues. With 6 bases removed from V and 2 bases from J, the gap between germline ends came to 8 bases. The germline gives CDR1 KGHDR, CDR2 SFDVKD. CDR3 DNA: TGTGCCACCAGTCCCGCTTACACAGATACGCAGTATTTT. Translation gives CATSPAYTDTQYF.

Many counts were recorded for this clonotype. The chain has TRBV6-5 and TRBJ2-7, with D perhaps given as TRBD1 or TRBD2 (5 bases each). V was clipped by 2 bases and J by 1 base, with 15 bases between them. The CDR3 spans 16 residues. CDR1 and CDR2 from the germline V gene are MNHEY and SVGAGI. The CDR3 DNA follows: TGTGCCAGCAGTTACGGTATGAGGGGTTTGTCCTACGAGCAGTACTTC. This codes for CASSYGMRGLSYEQYF.

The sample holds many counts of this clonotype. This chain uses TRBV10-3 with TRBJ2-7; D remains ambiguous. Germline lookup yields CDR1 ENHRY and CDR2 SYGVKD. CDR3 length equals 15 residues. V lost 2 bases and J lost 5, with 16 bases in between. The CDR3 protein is CAISEIENRPHEQYF. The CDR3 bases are TGTGCCATCAGTGAGATTGAGAACAGACCCCACGAGCAGTACTTC.